The 25 T cell receptor beta chains below come from one sample, sequenced in a study of CXCR3-negative and CXCR3-positive naive CD8 T cells. In preparing the TRB cDNA libraries, 5' RACE with UMI labels was used. TCRdb re-called the 5' RACE reads and shows each CDR3 protein once, DNA omitted. This table lists roughly 100,000 distinct CDR3 sequences. The sample consisted of naive CXCR3- CD8+ T cells from blood. Subset reported: CD45RO-CCR7+CD27+CD95- naive CD8+ T cells lacking CXCR3 (TNR3-). These receptors came from a human donor in good health. Some clones in this sample may be carry-over from other donors' samples.

The chain recombines TRBV7-8 with TRBJ2-3; TCRdb's D gene call, TRBD1, goes unchecked for lack of DNA. The CDR3 is 13 residues long. Germline V lookup: CDR1 SGHVS, CDR2 FQNEAQ. CDR3 in amino acids: CASRWDRQDTQYF.

This chain uses TRBV15 with TRBJ2-3. Germline lookup yields CDR1 LNHNV and CDR2 YYDKDF (reference sequence). The CDR3 runs to 12 residues. This chain's CDR3 is CAASENPDTQYF.

The chain uses TRBV10-3 and TRBJ2-1. Germline V gene data show CDR1 as ENHRY and CDR2 as SYGVKD. The CDR3 length is 14 residues. CDR3 amino acids: CAISESTDHNEQFF.

The V gene is TRBV27, the J gene TRBJ2-3; TCRdb reports TRBD1, a call that lacks DNA to check it against. Germline loops: CDR1 MNHEY, CDR2 SMNVEV (reference sequence). This CDR3 has 14 residues. This CDR3 is CASRHPVQADTQYF.

The rearrangement joins TRBV2 to TRBJ1-6; the D gene TCRdb calls, TRBD1, cannot be checked with no DNA. The CDR3 is made up of 14 amino acids. Per germline, CDR1 SNHLY and CDR2 FYNNEI. The CDR3 here is CASIPTTGNSPLHF.

The rearrangement uses TRBV7-6 and TRBJ2-5. CDR1 and CDR2 from the germline V gene are SGHVS and FNYEAQ. The CDR3 consists of 14 residues. The CDR3 reads CASSLEAGQETQYF.

The chain uses TRBV4-1 and TRBJ2-7; without DNA, the TCRdb call of TRBD2 cannot be checked. The CDR3 totals 15 residues. Germline-derived CDR1 and CDR2 are MGHRA and YSYEKL. This CDR3 is CASSQVRDPAYEQYF.

The chain combines TRBV7-6 with TRBJ2-7; TCRdb gives TRBD2 as the D gene, but with no DNA this cannot be confirmed. Germline V gives CDR1 SGHVS, CDR2 FNYEAQ. This CDR3 region has 13 residues. The CDR3 loop is CASSSAGTLEQYF.

J is TRBJ2-6 and V is TRBV7-6. The CDR3 extends over 15 amino acids. Germline lookup yields CDR1 SGHVS and CDR2 FNYEAQ. CDR3: CASSHLISGANVLTF.

J is TRBJ2-7 and V is TRBV25-1; without DNA, the TCRdb call of TRBD1 cannot be checked. The V gene's germline CDR1 is MGHDK and CDR2 SYGVNS. The CDR3 length is 14 residues. Here the CDR3 reads CASSESGGRREQYF.

The chain is built from TRBV29-1 and TRBJ2-2. The CDR3 totals 15 residues. Germline lookup yields CDR1 SQVTM and CDR2 ANQGSEA. The CDR3 sequence is CSVEGMGINTGELFF.

CDR3 loop: CASSLGESAQHF. The chain has TRBV12-3 or TRBV12-4 and TRBJ1-5. The CDR3 has 12 amino acids.

The genes are TRBV7-8 and TRBJ1-2. The CDR3 extends over 14 amino acids. Germline CDR1 SGHVS, CDR2 FQNEAQ. The CDR3 protein is CASSLDLAQPGYTF.

The chain uses TRBV4-2 and TRBJ2-1; TCRdb names TRBD2, which stays unverified in the absence of DNA. The germline CDR1 and CDR2 sequences are LGHNA and YNFKEQ. The CDR3 has 18 amino acids. CDR3 protein: CASSQEPHLAGLYNEQFF.

The V call is TRBV29-1, the J call TRBJ1-4; TCRdb's D call, TRBD1, is unchecked because there is no DNA. The CDR3 totals 13 residues. Germline lookup yields CDR1 SQVTM and CDR2 ANQGSEA. CDR3 sequence: CSVVEGLREKLFF.

V and J are TRBV28 and TRBJ2-5; TCRdb lists TRBD1, though no DNA is available to test this call. CDR1 is MDHEN and CDR2 is SYDVKM in the germline V gene. This CDR3 comprises 14 residues. The CDR3 protein is CASSTGQYQETQYF.

J is TRBJ2-7 and V is TRBV19; TCRdb gives TRBD1 as the D gene, but with no DNA this cannot be confirmed. The CDR3 totals 15 residues. Germline V CDR1 and CDR2: LNHDA, SQIVND (reference sequence). CDR3 residues: CASTITGDGSYEQYF.

The rearrangement joins TRBV6-2 or TRBV6-3 to TRBJ1-1; TCRdb's D call, TRBD1, is unchecked because there is no DNA. Germline values: CDR1 MNHEY, CDR2 SVGEGT. This CDR3 has 20 amino acids. This CDR3 is CASSCTTGTGNERENTEAFF.

This sequence joins TRBV29-1 and TRBJ1-2. Germline V lookup: CDR1 SQVTM, CDR2 ANQGSEA. The CDR3 is made up of 19 amino acids. The CDR3 sequence is CSVEEAGKGLAGHNYGYTF.

V gene TRBV7-6 combines with J gene TRBJ2-7; TCRdb calls TRBD2, which cannot be checked without DNA. CDR1 is SGHVS, CDR2 FNYEAQ, per germline. This CDR3 has 14 amino acids. The CDR3 here is CASSPAVGTYEQYF.

The chain joins TRBV7-7 to TRBJ2-1; there is no DNA to check the TCRdb D call of TRBD2. The CDR3 totals 18 residues. Germline CDR1 and CDR2: SSHAT and FNYEAQ (reference sequence). The CDR3 region is CASSRYLPGTSSSHEQFF.

This rearrangement joins TRBV29-1 to TRBJ1-1. There are 12 residues in the CDR3. CDR1 is SQVTM and CDR2 is ANQGSEA in the germline V gene. The CDR3 protein is CSVEKMLGEAFF.

The chain recombines TRBV24-1 with TRBJ2-1; TCRdb designates TRBD1, a call that cannot be tested without DNA. CDR1 is KGHDR and CDR2 is SFDVKD in the germline V gene. The CDR3 has 14 amino acids. The CDR3 spells CATITGGCTGEQFF.

This chain joins TRBV6-6 and TRBJ1-2; TCRdb indicates TRBD1, and absent DNA this call remains unverified. Germline loops: CDR1 MNHNY, CDR2 SVGAGI (reference sequence). The CDR3 is 14 residues long. The CDR3 loop reads CASSYWDRGDGYTF.

The chain employs TRBV28 and TRBJ2-3; the D gene TCRdb calls, TRBD1, cannot be checked with no DNA. This CDR3 contains 13 residues. Per the germline V gene, CDR1 is MDHEN and CDR2 is SYDVKM. This CDR3 is CASSLFPADTQYF.